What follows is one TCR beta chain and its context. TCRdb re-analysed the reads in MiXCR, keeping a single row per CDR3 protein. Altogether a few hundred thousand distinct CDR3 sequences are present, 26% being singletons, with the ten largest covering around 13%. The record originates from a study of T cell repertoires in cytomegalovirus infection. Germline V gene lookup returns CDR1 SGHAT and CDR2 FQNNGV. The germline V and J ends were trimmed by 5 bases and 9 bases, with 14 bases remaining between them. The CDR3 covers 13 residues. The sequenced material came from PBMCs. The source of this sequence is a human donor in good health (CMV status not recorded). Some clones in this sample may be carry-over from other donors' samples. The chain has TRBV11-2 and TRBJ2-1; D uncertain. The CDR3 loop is CASSPLVLGEQFF. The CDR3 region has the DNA TGTGCCAGCAGCCCTCTAGTTCTCGGTGAGCAGTTCTTC.